This TCR beta chain was captured in a study of blood T cell repertoires in COVID-19. The CDR3 is made up of 13 amino acids. V was shortened by 8 bases and J by 3 bases, with 13 bases between the two germline ends. From germline, CDR1 is MNHEY and CDR2 SVGAGI. In the original workflow: Estimates of nucleated cell counts were drawn from the amplification of reference gene primers. Produced via immunoSEQ multiplex PCR; TCRdb's table is partial and in-frame only. The V and J calls and clone size were taken over from that table, and D and trimming were inferred from the DNA. This sample has about 140,000 clones, with around 84% found just once.

V and J are TRBV6-5 and TRBJ1-2; D possibly corresponds to TRBD1 (5 bases). The sample taken for sequencing was peripheral blood. This receptor was taken from a woman aged 55 to 70 with acute or convalescent COVID-19. The CDR3 bases are TGTGCCAGCTCGATGGTACAGGACTATGGCTACACCTTC. Translating gives CASSMVQDYGYTF.